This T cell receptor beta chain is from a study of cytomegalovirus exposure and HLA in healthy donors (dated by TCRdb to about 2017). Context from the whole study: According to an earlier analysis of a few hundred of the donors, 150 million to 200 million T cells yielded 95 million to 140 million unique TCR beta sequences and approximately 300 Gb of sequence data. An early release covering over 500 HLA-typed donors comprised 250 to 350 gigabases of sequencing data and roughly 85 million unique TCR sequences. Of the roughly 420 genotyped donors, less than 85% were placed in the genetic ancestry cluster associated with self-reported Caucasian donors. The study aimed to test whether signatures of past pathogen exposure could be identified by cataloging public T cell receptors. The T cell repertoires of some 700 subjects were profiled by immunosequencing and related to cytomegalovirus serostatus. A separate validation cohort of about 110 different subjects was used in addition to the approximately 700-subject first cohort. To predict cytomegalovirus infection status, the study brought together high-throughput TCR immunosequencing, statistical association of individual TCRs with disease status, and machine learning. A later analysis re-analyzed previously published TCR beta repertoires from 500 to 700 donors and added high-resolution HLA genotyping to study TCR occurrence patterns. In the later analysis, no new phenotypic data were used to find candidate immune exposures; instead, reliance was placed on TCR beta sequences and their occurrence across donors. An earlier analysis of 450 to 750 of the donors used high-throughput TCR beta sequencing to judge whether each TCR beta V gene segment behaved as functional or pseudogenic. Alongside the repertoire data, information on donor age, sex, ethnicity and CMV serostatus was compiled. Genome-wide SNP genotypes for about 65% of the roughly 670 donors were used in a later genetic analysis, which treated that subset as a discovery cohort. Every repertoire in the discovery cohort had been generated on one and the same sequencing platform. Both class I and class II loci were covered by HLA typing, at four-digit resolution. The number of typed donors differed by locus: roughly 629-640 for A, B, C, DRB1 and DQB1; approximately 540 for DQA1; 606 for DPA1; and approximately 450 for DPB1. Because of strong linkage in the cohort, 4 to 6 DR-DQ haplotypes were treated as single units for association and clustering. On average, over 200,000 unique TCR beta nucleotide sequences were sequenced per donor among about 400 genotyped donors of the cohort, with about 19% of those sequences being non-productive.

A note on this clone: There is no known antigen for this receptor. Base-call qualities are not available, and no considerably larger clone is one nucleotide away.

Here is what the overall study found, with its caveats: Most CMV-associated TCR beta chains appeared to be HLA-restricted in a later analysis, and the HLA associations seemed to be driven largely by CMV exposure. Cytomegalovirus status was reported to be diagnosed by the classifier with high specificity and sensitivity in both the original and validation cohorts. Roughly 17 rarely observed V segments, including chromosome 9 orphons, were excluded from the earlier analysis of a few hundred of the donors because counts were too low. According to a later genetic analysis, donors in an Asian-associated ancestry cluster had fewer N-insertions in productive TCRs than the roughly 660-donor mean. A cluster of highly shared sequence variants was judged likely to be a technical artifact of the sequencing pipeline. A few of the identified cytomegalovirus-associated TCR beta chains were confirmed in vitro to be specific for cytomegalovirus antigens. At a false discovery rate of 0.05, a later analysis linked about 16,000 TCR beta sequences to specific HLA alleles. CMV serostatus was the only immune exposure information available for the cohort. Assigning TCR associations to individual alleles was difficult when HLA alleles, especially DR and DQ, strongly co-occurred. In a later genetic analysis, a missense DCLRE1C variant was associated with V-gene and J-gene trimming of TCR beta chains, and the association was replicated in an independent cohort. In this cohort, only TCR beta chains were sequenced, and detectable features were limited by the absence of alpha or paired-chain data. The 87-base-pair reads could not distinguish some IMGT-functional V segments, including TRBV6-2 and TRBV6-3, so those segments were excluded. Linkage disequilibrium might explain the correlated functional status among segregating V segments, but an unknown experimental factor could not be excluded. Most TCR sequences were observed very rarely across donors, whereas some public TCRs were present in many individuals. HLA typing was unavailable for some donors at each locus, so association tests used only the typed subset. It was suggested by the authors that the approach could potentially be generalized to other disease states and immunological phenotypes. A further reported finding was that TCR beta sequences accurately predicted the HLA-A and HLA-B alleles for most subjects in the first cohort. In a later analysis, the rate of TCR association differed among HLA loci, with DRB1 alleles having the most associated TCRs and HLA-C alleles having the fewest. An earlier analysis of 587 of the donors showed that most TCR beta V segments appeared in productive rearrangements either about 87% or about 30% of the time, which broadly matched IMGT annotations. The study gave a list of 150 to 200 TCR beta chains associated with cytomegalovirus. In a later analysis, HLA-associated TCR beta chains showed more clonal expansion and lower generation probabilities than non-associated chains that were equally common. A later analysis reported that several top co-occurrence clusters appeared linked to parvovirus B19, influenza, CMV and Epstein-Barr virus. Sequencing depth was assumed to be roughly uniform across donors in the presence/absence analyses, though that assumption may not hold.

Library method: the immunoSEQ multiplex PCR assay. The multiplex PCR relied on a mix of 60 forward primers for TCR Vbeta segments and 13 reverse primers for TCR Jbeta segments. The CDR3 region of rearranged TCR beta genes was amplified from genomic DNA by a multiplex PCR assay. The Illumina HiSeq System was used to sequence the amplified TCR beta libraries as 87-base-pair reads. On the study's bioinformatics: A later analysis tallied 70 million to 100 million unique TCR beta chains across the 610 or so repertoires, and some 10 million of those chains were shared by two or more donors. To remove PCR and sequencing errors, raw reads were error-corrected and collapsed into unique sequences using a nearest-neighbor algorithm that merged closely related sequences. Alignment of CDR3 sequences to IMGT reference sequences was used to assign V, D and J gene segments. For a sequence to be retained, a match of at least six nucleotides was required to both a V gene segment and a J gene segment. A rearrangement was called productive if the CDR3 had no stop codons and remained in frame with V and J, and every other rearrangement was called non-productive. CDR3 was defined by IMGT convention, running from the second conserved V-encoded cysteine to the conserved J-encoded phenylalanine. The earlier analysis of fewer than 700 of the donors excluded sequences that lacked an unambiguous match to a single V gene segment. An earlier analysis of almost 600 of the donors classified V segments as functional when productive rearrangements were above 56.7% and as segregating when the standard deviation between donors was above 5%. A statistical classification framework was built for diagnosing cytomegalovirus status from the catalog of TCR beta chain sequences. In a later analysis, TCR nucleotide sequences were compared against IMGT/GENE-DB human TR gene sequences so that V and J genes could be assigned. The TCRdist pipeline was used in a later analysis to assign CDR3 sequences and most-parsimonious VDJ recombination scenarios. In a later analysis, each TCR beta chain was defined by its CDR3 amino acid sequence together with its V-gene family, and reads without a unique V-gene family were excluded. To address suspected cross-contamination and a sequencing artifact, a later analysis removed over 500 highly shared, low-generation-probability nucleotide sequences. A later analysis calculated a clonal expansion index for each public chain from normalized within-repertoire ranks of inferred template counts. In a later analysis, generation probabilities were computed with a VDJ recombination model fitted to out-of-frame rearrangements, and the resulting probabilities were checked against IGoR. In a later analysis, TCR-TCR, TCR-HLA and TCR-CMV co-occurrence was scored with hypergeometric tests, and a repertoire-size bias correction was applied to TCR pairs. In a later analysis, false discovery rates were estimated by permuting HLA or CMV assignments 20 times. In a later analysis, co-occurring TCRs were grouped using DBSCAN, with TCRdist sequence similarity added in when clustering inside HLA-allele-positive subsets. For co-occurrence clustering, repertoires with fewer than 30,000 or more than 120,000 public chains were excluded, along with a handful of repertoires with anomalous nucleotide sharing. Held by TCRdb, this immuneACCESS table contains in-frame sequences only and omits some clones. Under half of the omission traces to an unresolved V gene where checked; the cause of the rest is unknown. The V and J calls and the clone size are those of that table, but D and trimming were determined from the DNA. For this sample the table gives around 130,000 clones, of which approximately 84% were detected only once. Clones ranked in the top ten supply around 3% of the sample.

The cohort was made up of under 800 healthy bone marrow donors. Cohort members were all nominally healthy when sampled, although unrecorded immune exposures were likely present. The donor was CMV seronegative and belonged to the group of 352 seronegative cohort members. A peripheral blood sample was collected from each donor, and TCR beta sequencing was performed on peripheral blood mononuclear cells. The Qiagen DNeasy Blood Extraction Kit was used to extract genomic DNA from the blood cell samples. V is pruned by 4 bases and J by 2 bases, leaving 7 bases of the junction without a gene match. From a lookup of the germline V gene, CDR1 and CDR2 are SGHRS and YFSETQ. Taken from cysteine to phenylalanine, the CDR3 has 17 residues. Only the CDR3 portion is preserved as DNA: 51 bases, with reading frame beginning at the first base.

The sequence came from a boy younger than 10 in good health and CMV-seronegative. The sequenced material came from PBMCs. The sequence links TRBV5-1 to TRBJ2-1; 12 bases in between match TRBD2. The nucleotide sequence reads TGCGCCAGCAGCCCTAGCGGGAGGGCCAGGGCCTACAATGAGCAGTTCTTC. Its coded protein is CASSPSGRARAYNEQFF.